These 27 T cell receptor beta chains originate from one sample sequenced in a study of T cells in women clearing cervical HPV infection. TCRdb keeps only in-frame clones here, not all; method: immunoSEQ multiplex PCR. This sample's clone table lists 35,000 to 45,000 clones. The sample comprised blood buffy coat. These receptors all stem from a woman aged 18 to 75 with a cervical HPV16 infection that either progressed to CIN3+ or cleared (not recorded which).

On this clone: Sequencing ends 3 residues short of the CDR3 end; the germline J gene provides the rest. J is TRBJ2-4 and V is TRBV18; D possibly corresponds to TRBD1 (5 bases). This CDR3 contains 17 residues. Germline CDR1 reads KGHSH; CDR2 reads LQKENI. This chain's CDR3 is CASSPSADSGLRYGQYF. The covered CDR3 bases are TGTGCCAGCTCACCGAGTGCCGATTCAGGGCTTCGATATGGT. Using reference TRBV18 and TRBJ2-4 for the parts outside the CDR3, the full variable domain is NAGVMQNPRHLVRRRGQEARLRCSPMKGHSHVYWYRQLPEEGLKFMVYLQKENIIDESGMPKERFSAEFPKEGPSILRIQQVVRGDSAAYFCASSPSADSGLRYGQYFGAGTRLSVL.

Of note for this clone: The sequenced fragment ends 3 residues before the CDR3 boundary, so the rest is inferred from the germline J gene. The chain is built from TRBV5-4 and TRBJ1-2, with 9 bases identical to TRBD1. The CDR3 extends over 14 amino acids. The germline gives CDR1 SGHNT, CDR2 YYREEE (reference sequence). V lost 3 bases, J lost 6 bases, and 6 bases stayed unmatched. Partial CDR3 DNA: TGTGCCAGCAGCTCGGACAGGGGAGGGGATGGC. Translating gives CASSSDRGGDG. The CDR3 reads in full as CASSSDRGGDGYTF.

In the case of this clone: The read comes to an end 3 residues before the CDR3 does, leaving the germline J gene to fill in the end. The chain couples TRBV19 to TRBJ2-1; 11 positions match TRBD2. CDR3 size: 15 residues. CDR1 LNHDA and CDR2 SQIVND come from the germline V gene (reference sequence). Losses at the gene ends were 5 bases for V and 8 bases for J; bases not matched to a gene: 8. The DNA read from the CDR3 is TGTGCCAGTAGTGGTCTAGCGGGAGGCACCTATGAG. Translation gives CASSGLAGGTYE. The complete CDR3 reads CASSGLAGGTYEQFF.

A remark on this clone: With the read ending 3 residues before the CDR3 end, the germline J gene is used to fill in that end. The gene calls are TRBV18 and TRBJ1-2, with 11 bases lining up with TRBD1. From germline, CDR1 is KGHSH and CDR2 LQKENI. The length of the CDR3 is 16 residues. CDR3 region: CASSPIRTGGSYDYTF. The DNA read from the CDR3 is TGTGCCAGCTCACCAATTCGGACAGGGGGCTCCTACGAC. Based on the CDR3 plus reference TRBV18 and TRBJ1-2, the full variable domain is NAGVMQNPRHLVRRRGQEARLRCSPMKGHSHVYWYRQLPEEGLKFMVYLQKENIIDESGMPKERFSAEFPKEGPSILRIQQVVRGDSAAYFCASSPIRTGGSYDYTFGSGTRLTVV.

Concerning this clone: The read terminates 3 residues ahead of where the CDR3 ends, so the germline J gene completes it. The chain is built from TRBV30 and TRBJ1-2, with D maybe TRBD1 (5 bases). The CDR3 consists of 16 residues. The germline V gene encodes CDR1 GTSNPN and CDR2 SVGIG (reference sequence). CDR3 DNA, as far as it was read: TGTGCCTGGAGAAGGGGTGGTAGCGGGAGGGCCTGGGAC. It yields the protein CAWRRGGSGRAWD. The entire CDR3 reads CAWRRGGSGRAWDYTF.

As concerns this clone: The CDR3 extends 3 residues past the end of the read, so its final part is completed from the germline J gene. The chain employs TRBV5-4 and TRBJ2-5; D is undetermined. There are 15 residues in the CDR3. The V end lost 3 bases, the J end lost 0 bases, and 12 bases lay between the germline ends. Germline V CDR1 and CDR2: SGHNT, YYREEE (reference sequence). The CDR3 here is CASSSPSDYQETQYF. The sequenced part of the CDR3 DNA is TGTGCCAGCAGCTCTCCCAGCGACTACCAAGAGACC.

For this clone: The read stops 3 residues short of the end of the CDR3; the missing end is completed from the germline J gene. The chain combines TRBV30 with TRBJ1-2; 7 bases map to TRBD1. The CDR3 has 14 residues. CDR1 is GTSNPN, CDR2 SVGIG, per germline (reference sequence). CDR3 bases read: TGTGCCTGGAGCGTAGGGGCAGGGGGTTACGAC. Translating it yields CAWSVGAGGYD. The complete CDR3 sequence is CAWSVGAGGYDYTF.

Note on this clone: The read stops 3 residues short of the end of the CDR3; the missing end is completed from the germline J gene. The chain has TRBV5-1 and TRBJ2-1; 9 nucleotides align to TRBD1. Germline CDR1 is SGHRS and CDR2 is YFSETQ. This CDR3 region has 12 residues. The V and J ends lost 7 bases and 9 bases, in that order; junction bases with no gene match: 5. CDR3: CASRTGASEQFF. The part of the CDR3 DNA that was read is TGCGCCAGCCGGACAGGGGCCTCTGAG. The full variable domain, completed using reference TRBV5-1 and TRBJ2-1, is KAGVTQTPRYLIKTRGQQVTLSCSPISGHRSVSWYQQTPGQGLQFLFEYFSETQRNKGNFPGRFSGRQFSNSRSEMNVSTLELGDSALYLCASRTGASEQFFGPGTRLTVL.

Details on this clone: Sequencing ends 3 residues short of the CDR3 end; the germline J gene provides the rest. The gene calls are TRBV5-6 and TRBJ2-1; 9 nucleotides align to TRBD2. The ends lost 2 bases at V and 1 base at J; junction bases unmatched: 1. The CDR3 length is 15 residues. Germline V gene lookup returns CDR1 SGHDT and CDR2 YYEEEE. The CDR3 DNA, read in part, is TGTGCCAGCAGCTTCCTAGCGGGGTCCTACAATGAG. It encodes CASSFLAGSYNE. The full-length CDR3 reads as CASSFLAGSYNEQFF.

Concerning this clone itself: The sequence runs out 3 residues before the end of the CDR3; the remainder is reconstructed from the germline J gene. The chain couples TRBV19 to TRBJ1-1; no definite D call. This CDR3 comprises 14 residues. CDR1 and CDR2 from the germline V gene are LNHDA and SQIVND (reference sequence). Trimming took 3 bases from V and 4 from J, leaving 12 bases between them. CDR3 residues: CASSIPSQFTEAFF. CDR3 bases read: TGTGCCAGTAGTATTCCGTCACAGTTCACTGAA.

A remark on this clone: Coverage ceases 3 residues before the CDR3 finishes, and the germline J gene fills in the end. V and J are TRBV7-2 and TRBJ1-2, with D possibly TRBD1 on 6 matching bases. Germline V gene sequence: CDR1 SGHTA, CDR2 FQGNSA. The length of the CDR3 is 14 residues. V lost 8 bases, J lost 2 bases, and 15 bases lay in between. CDR3 sequence reads: CASAPGGANYGYTF. The covered CDR3 bases are TGTGCCAGCGCCCCGGGGGGGGCGAACTATGGC.

On this clone itself: The CDR3 is cut off 3 residues early in the read; its end comes from the germline J gene. The chain combines TRBV20-1 with TRBJ2-1; the match to TRBD2 covers 16 bases. The germline CDR1 and CDR2 sequences are DFQATT and SNEGSKA (reference sequence). V lost 5 bases to trimming and J lost 9 bases; unmatched junction nucleotides: 22. This CDR3 has 20 residues. The CDR3 loop is CSAPGPLTGTSGRGLFEQFF. CDR3 DNA, as far as it was read: TGCAGTGCTCCCGGGCCGCTCACCGGGACTAGCGGGAGGGGCCTTTTTGAG.

A note on this clone: The sequence runs out 3 residues before the end of the CDR3; the remainder is reconstructed from the germline J gene. The V gene is TRBV5-6, the J gene TRBJ2-7; 11 nucleotides match TRBD2. In germline, CDR1 is SGHDT, CDR2 YYEEEE. V trimming: 7 bases; J trimming: 5 bases; junction bases outside the gene matches: 11. The CDR3 covers 15 residues. The CDR3 region is CASVHIAGGPHEQYF. The CDR3 DNA, read in part, is TGTGCCAGCGTACATATAGCGGGAGGGCCTCACGAG.

Of note for this clone: The read finishes 3 residues shy of the CDR3 end, and the germline J gene is used to complete it. V is TRBV30 and J is TRBJ1-6; no reliable D call. This CDR3 has 13 amino acids. Trimming took 0 bases from V and 9 from J, leaving 9 bases between them. CDR1 is GTSNPN and CDR2 is SVGIG in the germline V gene (reference sequence). The CDR3 sequence is CAWSVVSGSPLHF. The part of the CDR3 DNA that was read is TGTGCCTGGAGTGTGGTTTCAGGTTCACCC.

To note about this clone: The CDR3 extends 3 residues past the end of the read, so its final part is completed from the germline J gene. This chain connects TRBV20-1 to TRBJ2-1; 10 bases align to TRBD2. The germline V gene encodes CDR1 DFQATT and CDR2 SNEGSKA (reference sequence). The V segment lost 6 bases and the J segment 5 bases; nucleotides outside the gene matches: 10. The CDR3 loop spans 15 amino acids. The CDR3 bases that were read are TGCAGTGCAGGAGCGGGAGGGCCTGCTGACAATGAG. Translation gives CSAGAGGPADNE. The full CDR3 sequence reads CSAGAGGPADNEQFF.

Of note for this clone: The CDR3 end lies 3 residues beyond the end of the read and is filled in from the germline J gene. The chain combines TRBV2 with TRBJ2-3; no clear D. This CDR3 spans 14 amino acids. V lost 6 bases to trimming and J lost 2 bases, with 12 bases between them. Germline assignment: CDR1 SNHLY and CDR2 FYNNEI. The covered CDR3 bases are TGTGCCAGCAGAATGCAGGCGTTCACAGATACG. It specifies CASRMQAFTDT. The full CDR3 protein is CASRMQAFTDTQYF. Full variable domain (missing parts from reference TRBV2 and TRBJ2-3): EPEVTQTPSHQVTQMGQEVILRCVPISNHLYFYWYRQILGQKVEFLVSFYNNEISEKSEIFDDQFSVERPDGSNFTLKIRSTKLEDSAMYFCASRMQAFTDTQYFGPGTRLTVL.

Regarding this clone: The read falls 3 residues short of the CDR3 end, and the missing part is taken from the germline J gene. The J gene is TRBJ2-5, the V gene TRBV20-1; weak D call: TRBD1 (6 bases). Germline CDR1 DFQATT, CDR2 SNEGSKA (reference sequence). This CDR3 spans 15 amino acids. Trimming stripped 0 bases from V and 3 bases from J, with 14 bases between. CDR3 in amino acids: CSARDLRQAEETQYF. Incomplete CDR3 DNA: TGCAGTGCTAGAGATCTAAGACAGGCGGAAGAGACC.

About this clone: The sequenced fragment ends 3 residues before the CDR3 boundary, so the rest is inferred from the germline J gene. The J gene is TRBJ2-1, the V gene TRBV7-9; 9 bases agree with TRBD1. The J segment lost 7 bases and the V segment lost 4 bases, leaving 8 bases of the junction unmatched. Germline assignment: CDR1 SEHNR and CDR2 FQNEAQ (reference sequence). The CDR3 runs to 15 residues. CDR3 sequence reads: CASSSGQGIGNEQFF. CDR3 bases read: TGTGCCAGCAGCTCGGGACAGGGAATCGGGAATGAG.

Worth noting for this clone: The read is 3 residues too short to cover the CDR3 end, so that end is filled in from the germline J gene. The chain has TRBV30 and TRBJ2-3, with a tentative D call TRBD2 (5 bases). The CDR3 consists of 14 residues. Germline V CDR1 and CDR2: GTSNPN, SVGIG (reference sequence). The sequenced part of the CDR3 DNA is TGTGCCTGGAGTGTACCGGGGATGGACCAGCCG. Its translation: CAWSVPGMDQP. The whole CDR3 reads CAWSVPGMDQPQYF.

Remarks on this clone: The read finishes 3 residues shy of the CDR3 end, and the germline J gene is used to complete it. The chain employs TRBV5-4 and TRBJ2-7, with a weak D call TRBD1 (5 bases). In germline, CDR1 is SGHNT, CDR2 YYREEE (reference sequence). There are 15 residues in the CDR3. Trimming stripped 2 bases from V and 2 bases from J, with 14 bases between. Partial CDR3 DNA: TGTGCCAGCAGCTTCCAGGACACCGCGCCCTACGAG. This codes for CASSFQDTAPYE. The whole CDR3 reads CASSFQDTAPYEQYF.

CDR3 DNA, as far as it was read: TGCAGCGTTGACGGGGGTAGTCTTGAG. Translation: CSVDGGSLE. The full CDR3 is CSVDGGSLEQFF. The chain combines TRBV29-1 with TRBJ2-1; a weak D match, TRBD2 (6 bases). The read comes to an end 3 residues before the CDR3 does, leaving the germline J gene to fill in the end. Germline V gene data show CDR1 as SQVTM and CDR2 as ANQGSEA. The CDR3 extends over 12 amino acids. V was cut by 3 bases and J by 9 bases, with 12 bases left in between.

The CDR3: CASSPGQGPNTIYF. The sequenced CDR3 bases are TGCGCCAGCAGCCCGGGACAGGGTCCAAACACC. The chain combines TRBV5-1 with TRBJ1-3, with 9 bases matching TRBD1. From the germline J gene comes the end of the CDR3, since the read stops 3 residues before it. The CDR3 runs to 14 residues. J lost 6 bases, V lost 4 bases, and 5 bases had no gene match. Germline V gene sequence: CDR1 SGHRS, CDR2 YFSETQ.

About this clone: One junction end disagrees with the germline gene, perhaps due to a read error. Sequencing ends 3 residues short of the CDR3 end; the germline J gene provides the rest. The rearrangement uses TRBV4-1 and TRBJ2-5; a weak D match, TRBD2 (6 bases). The CDR3 length is 15 residues. The V gene's germline CDR1 is MGHRA and CDR2 YSYEKL. CDR3 bases read: TGCACCAGCAGCCAAGGCGAGGGACTCGAAGAGACC. Translated: CTSSQGEGLEET. The whole CDR3 sequence reads CTSSQGEGLEETQYF.

Comments on this clone: The missing CDR3 end, 3 residues past where the read stops, is filled in from the germline J gene. This chain joins TRBV5-1 and TRBJ1-2; TRBD1 might be the D (6 bases). Germline V lookup: CDR1 SGHRS, CDR2 YFSETQ. V was cut by 0 bases and J by 3 bases, with 9 bases left in between. The CDR3 totals 14 residues. This CDR3 is CASSLVPGDYGYTF. The CDR3 DNA, read in part, is TGCGCCAGCAGCTTGGTGCCAGGGGACTATGGC. The full variable domain, completed using reference TRBV5-1 and TRBJ1-2, is KAGVTQTPRYLIKTRGQQVTLSCSPISGHRSVSWYQQTPGQGLQFLFEYFSETQRNKGNFPGRFSGRQFSNSRSEMNVSTLELGDSALYLCASSLVPGDYGYTFGSGTRLTVV.

Concerning this clone: Read data end 3 residues before the CDR3 end; the end is taken from the germline J gene. This rearrangement joins TRBV14 to TRBJ1-1, with 8 nucleotides matching TRBD1. The CDR3 consists of 16 residues. V was clipped by 4 bases and J by 6 bases; unmatched bases: 13. The germline V gene has CDR1 SGHDN and CDR2 FVKESK. CDR3: CASSPQGAHWGAEAFF. The sequenced part of the CDR3 DNA is TGTGCCAGCAGCCCCCAGGGGGCTCACTGGGGCGCTGAA.

In the case of this clone: The CDR3 end lies 3 residues beyond the end of the read and is filled in from the germline J gene. The chain recombines TRBV18 with TRBJ2-3; D tentatively fits TRBD1 or TRBD2 (5 bases each). Germline V gives CDR1 KGHSH, CDR2 LQKENI. The CDR3 loop spans 14 amino acids. CDR3 protein: CASSRSQGEETQYF. CDR3 bases read: TGTGCCAGCTCAAGGTCCCAGGGAGAAGAGACG. The whole variable domain, remainder taken from reference TRBV18 and TRBJ2-3, is NAGVMQNPRHLVRRRGQEARLRCSPMKGHSHVYWYRQLPEEGLKFMVYLQKENIIDESGMPKERFSAEFPKEGPSILRIQQVVRGDSAAYFCASSRSQGEETQYFGPGTRLTVL.

With regard to this clone: The CDR3 is cut off 3 residues early in the read; its end comes from the germline J gene. The chain uses TRBV19 and TRBJ1-5; D is unclear. The CDR3 length is 13 residues. V was cut by 7 bases and J by 3 bases, with 10 bases left in between. Germline assignment: CDR1 LNHDA and CDR2 SQIVND (reference sequence). The sequenced CDR3 bases are TGTGCCAGTACGCAGAAGAACAATCAGCCC. Its translation is CASTQKNNQP. The full CDR3 is CASTQKNNQPQHF.